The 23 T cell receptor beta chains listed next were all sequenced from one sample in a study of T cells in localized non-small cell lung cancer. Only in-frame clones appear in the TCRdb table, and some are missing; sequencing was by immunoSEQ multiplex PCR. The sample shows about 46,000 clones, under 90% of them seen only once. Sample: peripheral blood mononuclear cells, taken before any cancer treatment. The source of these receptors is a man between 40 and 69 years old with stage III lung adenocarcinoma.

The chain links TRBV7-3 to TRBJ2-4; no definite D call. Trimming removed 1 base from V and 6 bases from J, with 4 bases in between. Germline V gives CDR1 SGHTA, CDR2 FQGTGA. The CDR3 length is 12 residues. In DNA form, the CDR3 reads TGTGCCAGCAGCTTAAACGGAAACATTCAGTACTTC. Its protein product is CASSLNGNIQYF.

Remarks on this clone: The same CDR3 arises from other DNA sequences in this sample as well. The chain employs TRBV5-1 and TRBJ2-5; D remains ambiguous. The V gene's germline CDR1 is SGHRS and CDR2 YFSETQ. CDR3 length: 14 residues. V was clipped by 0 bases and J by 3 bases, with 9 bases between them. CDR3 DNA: TGCGCCAGCAGCTTGGGAAACACTAAAGAGACCCAGTACTTC. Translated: CASSLGNTKETQYF.

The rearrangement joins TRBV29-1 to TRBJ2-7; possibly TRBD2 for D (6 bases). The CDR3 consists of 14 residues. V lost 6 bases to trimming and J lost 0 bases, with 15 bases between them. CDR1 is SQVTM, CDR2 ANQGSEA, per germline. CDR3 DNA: TGCAGCGTCGGTGGGGGGATCAGCTCCTACGAGCAGTACTTC. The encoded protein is CSVGGGISSYEQYF.

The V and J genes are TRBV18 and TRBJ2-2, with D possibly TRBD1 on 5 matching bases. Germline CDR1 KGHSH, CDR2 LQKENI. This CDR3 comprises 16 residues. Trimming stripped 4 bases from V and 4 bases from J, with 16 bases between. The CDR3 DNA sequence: TGTGCCAGCTCACTATTCGAGACAGACTCCACCGGGGAGCTGTTTTTT. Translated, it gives CASSLFETDSTGELFF.

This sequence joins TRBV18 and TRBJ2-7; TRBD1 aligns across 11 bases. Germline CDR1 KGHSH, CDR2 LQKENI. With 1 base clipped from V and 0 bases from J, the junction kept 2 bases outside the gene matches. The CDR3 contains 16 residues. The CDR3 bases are TGTGCCAGCTCACCACGAGGGACAGGGGGCTCCTACGAGCAGTACTTC. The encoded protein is CASSPRGTGGSYEQYF.

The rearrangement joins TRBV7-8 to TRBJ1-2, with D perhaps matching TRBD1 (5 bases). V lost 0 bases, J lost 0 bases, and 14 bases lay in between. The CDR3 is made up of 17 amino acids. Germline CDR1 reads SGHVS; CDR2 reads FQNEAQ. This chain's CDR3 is CASSLAAGSGPNYGYTF. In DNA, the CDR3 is TGTGCCAGCAGCTTAGCGGCAGGCTCGGGACCTAACTATGGCTACACCTTC.

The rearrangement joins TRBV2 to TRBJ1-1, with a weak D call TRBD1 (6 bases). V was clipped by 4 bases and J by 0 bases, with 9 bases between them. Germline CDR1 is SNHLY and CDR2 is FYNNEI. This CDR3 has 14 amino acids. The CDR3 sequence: CASSVGGLNTEAFF. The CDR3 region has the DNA TGTGCCAGCAGTGTCGGGGGGCTGAACACTGAAGCTTTCTTT.

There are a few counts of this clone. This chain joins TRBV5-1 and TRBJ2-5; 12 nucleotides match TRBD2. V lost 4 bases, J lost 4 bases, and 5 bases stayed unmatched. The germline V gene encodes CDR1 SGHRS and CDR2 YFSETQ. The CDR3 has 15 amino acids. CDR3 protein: CASSVTSGGGETQYF. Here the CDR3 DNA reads TGCGCCAGCAGCGTGACTAGCGGGGGCGGAGAGACCCAGTACTTC.

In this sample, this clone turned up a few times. The CDR3 nucleotides are TGTGCCAGTAGTATAAACAGCGGGCATCGAAACACCATATATTTT. Residues: CASSINSGHRNTIYF. The chain joins TRBV19 to TRBJ1-3; D is unresolved. Per the germline V gene, CDR1 is LNHDA and CDR2 is SQIVND (reference sequence). The germline V and J ends were trimmed by 2 bases and 5 bases, with 13 bases remaining between them. The CDR3 consists of 15 residues.

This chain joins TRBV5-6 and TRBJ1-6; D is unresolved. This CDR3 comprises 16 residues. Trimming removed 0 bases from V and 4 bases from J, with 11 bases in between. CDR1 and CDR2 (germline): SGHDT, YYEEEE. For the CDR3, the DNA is TGTGCCAGCAGCTTGGACAGAGCGCTGTATAATTCACCCCTCCACTTT. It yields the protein CASSLDRALYNSPLHF.

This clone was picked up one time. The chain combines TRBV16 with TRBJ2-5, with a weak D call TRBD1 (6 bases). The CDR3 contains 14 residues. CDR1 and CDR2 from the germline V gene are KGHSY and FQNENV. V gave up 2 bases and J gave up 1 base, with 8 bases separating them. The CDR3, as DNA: TGTGCCAGCAGCCAAAGGACAGCCCAAGAGACCCAGTACTTC. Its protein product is CASSQRTAQETQYF.

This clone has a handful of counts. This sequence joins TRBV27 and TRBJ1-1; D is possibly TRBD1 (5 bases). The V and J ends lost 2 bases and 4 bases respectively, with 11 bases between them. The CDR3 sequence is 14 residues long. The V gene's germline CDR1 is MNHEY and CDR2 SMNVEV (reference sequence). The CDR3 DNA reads TGTGCCAGCAGTTTAAGAGGGGCAACCACTGAAGCTTTCTTT. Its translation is CASSLRGATTEAFF.

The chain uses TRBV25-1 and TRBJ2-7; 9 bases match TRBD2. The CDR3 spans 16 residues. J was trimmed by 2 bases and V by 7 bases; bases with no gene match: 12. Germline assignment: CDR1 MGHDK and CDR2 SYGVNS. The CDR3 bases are TGTGCCAGCACTCCAAGGGAGCGGGGGGCGACCTACGAGCAGTACTTC. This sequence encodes CASTPRERGATYEQYF.

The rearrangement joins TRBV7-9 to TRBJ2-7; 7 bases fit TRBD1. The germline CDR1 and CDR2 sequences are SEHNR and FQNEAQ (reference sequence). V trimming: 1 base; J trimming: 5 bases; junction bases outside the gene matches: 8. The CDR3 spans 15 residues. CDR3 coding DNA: TGTGCCAGCAGCTTAGAGGGACAGTCTCGGCACGAGCAGTACTTC. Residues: CASSLEGQSRHEQYF.

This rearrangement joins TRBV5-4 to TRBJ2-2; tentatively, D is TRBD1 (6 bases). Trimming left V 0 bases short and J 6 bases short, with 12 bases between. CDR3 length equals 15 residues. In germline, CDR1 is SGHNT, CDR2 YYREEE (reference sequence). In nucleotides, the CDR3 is TGTGCCAGCAGCTTGGGGGGGCCGAGACCCGGGGAGCTGTTTTTT. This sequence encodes CASSLGGPRPGELFF.

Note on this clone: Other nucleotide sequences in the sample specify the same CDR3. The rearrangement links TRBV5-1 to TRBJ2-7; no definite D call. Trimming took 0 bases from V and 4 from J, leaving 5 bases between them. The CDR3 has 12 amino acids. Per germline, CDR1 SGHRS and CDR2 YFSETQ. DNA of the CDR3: TGCGCCAGCAGCTTGGAAGGTTACGAGCAGTACTTC. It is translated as CASSLEGYEQYF.

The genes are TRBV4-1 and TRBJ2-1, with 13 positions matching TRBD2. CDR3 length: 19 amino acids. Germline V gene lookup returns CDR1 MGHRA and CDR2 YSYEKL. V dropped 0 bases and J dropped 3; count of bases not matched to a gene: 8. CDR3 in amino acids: CASSQDLRTSGGDYNEQFF. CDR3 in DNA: TGCGCCAGCAGCCAAGATCTTAGGACTAGCGGGGGAGACTACAATGAGCAGTTCTTC.

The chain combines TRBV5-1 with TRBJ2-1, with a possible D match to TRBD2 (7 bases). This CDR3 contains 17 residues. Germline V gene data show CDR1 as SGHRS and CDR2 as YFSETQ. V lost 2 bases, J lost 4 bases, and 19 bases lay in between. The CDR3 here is CASSFGGTPPIYNEQFF. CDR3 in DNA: TGCGCCAGCAGCTTCGGGGGGACACCGCCCATATACAATGAGCAGTTCTTC.

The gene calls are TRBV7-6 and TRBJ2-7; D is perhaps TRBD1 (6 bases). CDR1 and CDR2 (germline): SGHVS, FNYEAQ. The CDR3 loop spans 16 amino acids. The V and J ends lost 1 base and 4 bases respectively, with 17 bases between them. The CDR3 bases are TGTGCCAGCAGCTTAGAGGACAGTTCTACCAGATACGAGCAGTACTTC. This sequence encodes CASSLEDSSTRYEQYF.

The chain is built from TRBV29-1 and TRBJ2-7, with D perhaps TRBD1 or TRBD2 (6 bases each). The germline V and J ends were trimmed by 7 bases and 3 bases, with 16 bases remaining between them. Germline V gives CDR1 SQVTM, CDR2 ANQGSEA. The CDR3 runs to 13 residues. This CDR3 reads CSAHGGGGYEQYF. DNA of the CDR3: TGCAGCGCGCATGGAGGGGGAGGCTACGAGCAGTACTTC.

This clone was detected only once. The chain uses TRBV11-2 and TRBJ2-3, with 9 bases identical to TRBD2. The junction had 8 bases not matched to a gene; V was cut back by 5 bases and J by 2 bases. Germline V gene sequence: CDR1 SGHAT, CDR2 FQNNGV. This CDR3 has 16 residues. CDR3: CASSTLAGALTDTQYF. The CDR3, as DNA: TGTGCCAGCAGCACATTAGCGGGGGCCCTCACAGATACGCAGTATTTT. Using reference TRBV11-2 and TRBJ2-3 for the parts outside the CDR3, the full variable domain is EAGVAQSPRYKIIEKRQSVAFWCNPISGHATLYWYQQILGQGPKLLIQFQNNGVVDDSQLPKDRFSAERLKGVDSTLKIQPAKLEDSAVYLCASSTLAGALTDTQYFGPGTRLTVL.

The CDR3 bases are TGTGCCACCAGCAGAGTTCTAGCGGGGGGGCCCGAGAGTGAGACCCAGTACTTC. This encodes CATSRVLAGGPESETQYF. The chain recombines TRBV15 with TRBJ2-5; 12 bases map to TRBD2. V dropped 1 base and J dropped 5; count of bases not matched to a gene: 11. Germline V lookup: CDR1 LNHNV, CDR2 YYDKDF (reference sequence). The CDR3 covers 18 residues.

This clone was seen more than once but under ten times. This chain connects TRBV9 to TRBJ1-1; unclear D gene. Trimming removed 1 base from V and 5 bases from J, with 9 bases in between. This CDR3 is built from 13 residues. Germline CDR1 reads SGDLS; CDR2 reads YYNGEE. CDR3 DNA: TGTGCCAGCAGCGTACAGGCCGGGACTGAAGCTTTCTTT. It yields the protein CASSVQAGTEAFF.